These 8 T cell receptor beta chains originate from one sample sequenced in a study of Ad26.COV2.S vaccination and SARS-CoV-2 variants. TCRdb's table, derived via immunoSEQ multiplex PCR, lists solely in-frame clones and lacks some. The table has about 400,000 clones, about 89% seen once; the top ten hold about 1.9%. The treatment denotes: some 20 received Ad26.COV2.S at low or high dose, single or two shots; about 5 received placebo; per-sample allocation not given. It was on day 63 after the first vaccine or placebo injection that samples were taken. The source was peripheral blood, collected in a trial of Ad26.COV2.S vaccine versus placebo. These receptors originate from a person between 18 and 59 years old who received the Ad26.COV2.S COVID-19 vaccine or a placebo.

This chain links TRBV18 with TRBJ2-1; the match to TRBD2 covers 10 bases. Trimming removed 6 bases from V and 7 bases from J; junction bases left unmatched: 9. The CDR3 contains 15 residues. CDR1 is KGHSH, CDR2 LQKENI, per germline. CDR3 DNA: TGTGCCAGCTCGGGCCTAGCGGGAGTTATGAATGAGCAGTTCTTC. This sequence encodes CASSGLAGVMNEQFF.

The sample holds a few counts of this clone. The chain employs TRBV6-5 and TRBJ1-2, with 7 nucleotides matching TRBD1. V was pared by 6 bases and J by 8 bases, with 12 bases of the junction left unmatched. This CDR3 is 14 amino acids long. Germline V gene lookup returns CDR1 MNHEY and CDR2 SVGAGI. CDR3 nucleotides: TGTGCCAGCAGAAAAACCGGGGACAGAAGGGGCTACACCTTC. This sequence encodes CASRKTGDRRGYTF.

This clone was observed a single time. The rearrangement uses TRBV5-1 and TRBJ2-7, with D hard to call. CDR3 length: 13 residues. The germline V and J ends were trimmed by 0 bases and 3 bases, with 7 bases remaining between them. In germline, CDR1 is SGHRS, CDR2 YFSETQ. The CDR3 region has the DNA TGCGCCAGCAGCTTGGCCATTCGCTACGAGCAGTACTTC. Translation: CASSLAIRYEQYF. The full variable domain, with the rest looked up from reference TRBV5-1 and TRBJ2-7, is KAGVTQTPRYLIKTRGQQVTLSCSPISGHRSVSWYQQTPGQGLQFLFEYFSETQRNKGNFPGRFSGRQFSNSRSEMNVSTLELGDSALYLCASSLAIRYEQYFGPGTRLTVT.

The genes are TRBV30 and TRBJ1-2; weak D call: TRBD1 (6 bases). Trimming removed 0 bases from V and 3 bases from J, with 11 bases in between. The CDR3 has 14 amino acids. CDR1 and CDR2 from the germline V gene are GTSNPN and SVGIG (reference sequence). The CDR3 region has the DNA TGTGCCTGGAGTGTACAGGGTCTTTACTATGGCTACACCTTC. It yields the protein CAWSVQGLYYGYTF.

V and J are TRBV28 and TRBJ1-5; perhaps TRBD1 as D (6 bases). This CDR3 is 15 amino acids long. Trimming took off 5 bases at V and 11 bases at J, with 22 bases between the two ends. CDR1 and CDR2 from the germline V gene are MDHEN and SYDVKM. CDR3: CASSQERGKKRTQHF. CDR3 bases: TGTGCCAGCAGTCAAGAAAGGGGGAAAAAACGGACCCAGCATTTT.

The rearrangement joins TRBV2 to TRBJ2-2, with D perhaps TRBD2 (6 bases). The germline V gene has CDR1 SNHLY and CDR2 FYNNEI. The CDR3 covers 13 residues. V dropped 9 bases and J dropped 4 bases, with 12 bases sitting between them. This CDR3 reads CARGAGGTGELFF. The CDR3 bases are TGTGCCAGGGGAGCGGGTGGCACCGGGGAGCTGTTTTTT. The variable domain in full, with the rest retrieved from reference TRBV2 and TRBJ2-2, is EPEVTQTPSHQVTQMGQEVILRCVPISNHLYFYWYRQILGQKVEFLVSFYNNEISEKSEIFDDQFSVERPDGSNFTLKIRSTKLEDSAMYFCARGAGGTGELFFGEGSRLTVL.

The chain recombines TRBV3-1 (or the pseudogene TRBV3-2) with TRBJ1-2; D gene ambiguous. V lost 1 base, J lost 4 bases, and 7 bases lay in between. The CDR3 is made up of 13 amino acids. CDR1 and CDR2 (germline): LGHDT, YNNKEL (reference sequence). This chain's CDR3 is CASSQGVSYGYTF. CDR3 nucleotide sequence: TGTGCCAGCAGCCAAGGGGTTTCCTATGGCTACACCTTC.

The chain recombines TRBV4-2 with TRBJ2-1, with 7 positions matching TRBD1. V lost 0 bases and J lost 2; bases outside the gene matches: 1. This CDR3 region has 15 residues. Germline CDR1 and CDR2: LGHNA and YNFKEQ. This CDR3 is CASSQEQGTYNEQFF. The CDR3 nucleotides are TGTGCCAGCAGCCAAGAACAGGGGACCTACAATGAGCAGTTCTTC.